These T cell receptor beta chains were read from a single sample in a study of blood T cell repertoires in COVID-19. Libraries were prepared by immunoSEQ multiplex PCR; TCRdb keeps only in-frame clonotypes and omits some of them. The repertoire holds about 87,000 clones, with about 82% as singletons. What was sequenced was peripheral blood. Receptor source: a human donor in a cohort sampled during active COVID-19. Both conserved end residues are part of each CDR3. The order of the fields is D gene, V gene, J gene, clone size, CDR3 length, CDR3 protein, CDR3 DNA. A D gene is named only where the DNA matches it firmly. Expanded clones get a size class; other rows say once, few or many, or leave the size out.

>-|TRBV12-3/TRBV12-4|TRBJ2-3|-|12
CASTPQGDTQYF
TGTGCCAGCACCCCTCAGGGAGATACGCAGTATTTT
>TRBD1|TRBV2|TRBJ2-1|-|14
CASNPQGTYNEQFF
TGTGCCAGCAACCCACAGGGGACCTACAATGAGCAGTTCTTC
>TRBD2|TRBV19|TRBJ2-5|-|15
CASSPTSGSQETQYF
TGTGCCAGTAGTCCGACTAGCGGGTCGCAAGAGACCCAGTACTTC
>-|TRBV27|TRBJ2-7|-|13
CASSLGRSYEQYF
TGTGCCAGCAGTTTAGGCAGATCCTACGAGCAGTACTTC
>-|TRBV2|TRBJ1-6|-|15
CATTQESSYNSPLHF
TGTGCCACCACACAGGAGAGCTCCTATAATTCACCCCTCCACTTT
>-|TRBV7-2|TRBJ1-1|once|13
CASSSQGRTEAFF
TGTGCCAGCAGCTCTCAGGGTCGGACTGAAGCTTTCTTT
>-|TRBV5-4|TRBJ2-3|-|14
CASRRESLEDTQYF
TGTGCCAGCAGACGAGAGAGCTTAGAAGATACGCAGTATTTT
>-|TRBV11-3|TRBJ2-5|-|16
CASSLGVEGVGETQYF
TGTGCCAGCAGCTTAGGAGTGGAGGGAGTTGGGGAGACCCAGTACTTC
>-|TRBV5-1|TRBJ2-1|-|14
CASSLSGSYNEQFF
TGCGCCAGCAGCTTGTCTGGCAGTTACAATGAGCAGTTCTTC
>TRBD1|TRBV5-6|TRBJ2-7|-|14
CASSPGQALLEQYF
TGTGCCAGCAGCCCGGGACAGGCCCTTCTCGAGCAGTACTTC
>-|TRBV7-2|TRBJ1-6|-|16
CASSLLPREGGSPLHF
TGTGCCAGCAGCCTGCTTCCTAGGGAGGGAGGGTCACCCCTCCACTTT
>TRBD1|TRBV19|TRBJ2-1|once|15
CASSIGPGTDNEQFF
TGTGCCAGTAGTATAGGTCCCGGGACAGACAATGAGCAGTTCTTC
>-|TRBV18|TRBJ1-5|-|15
CASSPRRGASQPQHF
TGTGCCAGCTCACCCCGTCGTGGAGCGAGTCAGCCCCAGCATTTT
>TRBD1|TRBV2|TRBJ2-2|-|16
CASSDPGQMNTGELFF
TGTGCCAGCAGTGACCCGGGACAGATGAACACCGGGGAGCTGTTTTTT
>-|TRBV6-6|TRBJ1-1|-|14
CASSYLQGETEAFF
TGTGCCAGCAGTTACCTCCAGGGCGAAACTGAAGCTTTCTTT
>-|TRBV29-1|TRBJ2-7|-|12
CSVGRDGYEQYF
TGCAGCGTTGGGAGGGATGGGTACGAGCAGTACTTC
>TRBD2|TRBV6-2/TRBV6-3|TRBJ2-5|-|14
CASSLIAGQETQYF
TGTGCCAGCAGTCTCATAGCGGGTCAAGAGACCCAGTACTTC
>-|TRBV2|TRBJ2-1|-|13
CASKGQPNNEQFF
TGTGCCAGCAAGGGACAACCGAACAATGAGCAGTTCTTC
>TRBD2|TRBV30|TRBJ2-1|once|14
CAWSSRGSGTPKFF
TGTGCCTGGTCCTCACGGGGTAGCGGGACGCCCAAGTTCTTC
>-|TRBV27|TRBJ2-1|-|15
CASSLSAGRGNEQFF
TGTGCCAGCAGTTTATCTGCGGGAAGGGGCAATGAGCAGTTCTTC
>-|TRBV10-1|TRBJ1-6|-|14
CASLPGQLNSPLHF
TGCGCCAGCCTTCCGGGACAACTTAATTCACCCCTCCACTTT
>TRBD1|TRBV6-2/TRBV6-3|TRBJ2-3|-|15
CASSYSTQGAYTQYF
TGTGCCAGCAGTTACTCGACCCAGGGGGCATATACGCAGTATTTT
>TRBD2|TRBV7-2|TRBJ2-7|-|17
CASASGGTSGGAYEQYF
TGTGCCAGCGCCTCGGGAGGGACTAGCGGGGGGGCCTACGAGCAGTACTTC
>-|TRBV20-1|TRBJ2-7|-|11
CSASLSHEQYF
TGCAGTGCTAGCCTTTCCCACGAGCAGTACTTC
>-|TRBV3-1/TRBV3-2|TRBJ2-3|-|15
CASSQAGGATDTQYF
TGTGCCAGCAGCCAAGCGGGGGGCGCCACAGATACGCAGTATTTT
>-|TRBV2|TRBJ1-5|-|16
CASSDLRTGDNQPQHF
TGTGCCAGCAGTGATCTAAGAACAGGTGATAATCAGCCCCAGCATTTT
>TRBD1|TRBV30|TRBJ2-7|-|14
CAWSPGTAGHEQYF
TGTGCCTGGAGTCCCGGGACAGCCGGCCACGAGCAGTACTTC
>TRBD1|TRBV6-6|TRBJ2-7|-|15
CASSFWTGEGGEQYF
TGTGCCAGCAGTTTCTGGACAGGGGAAGGAGGCGAGCAGTACTTC
>TRBD1|TRBV19|TRBJ1-5|-|13
CASGDREYQPQHF
TGTGCCAGTGGGGACAGGGAGTATCAGCCCCAGCATTTT
>-|TRBV11-2|TRBJ2-7|-|14
CASSFNRVSYEQYF
TGTGCCAGCAGCTTCAATCGGGTTAGCTACGAGCAGTACTTC
>TRBD1|TRBV9|TRBJ1-1|few|15
CASSVQGQMNTEAFF
TGTGCCAGCAGCGTACAGGGACAGATGAACACTGAAGCTTTCTTT
>-|TRBV7-9|TRBJ2-4|-|13
CASSFEDRDIQYF
TGTGCCAGCAGCTTCGAAGACAGAGACATTCAGTACTTC
>TRBD1|TRBV11-1|TRBJ1-1|-|15
CASSSPGQGNTEAFF
TGTGCCAGCAGCTCACCGGGACAGGGGAACACTGAAGCTTTCTTT
>-|TRBV19|TRBJ2-7|-|15
CASSIRDNTAYEQYF
TGTGCCAGTAGTATCCGGGACAACACCGCCTACGAGCAGTACTTC
>-|TRBV18|TRBJ2-7|-|16
CASSPKVGRGNYEQYF
TGTGCCAGCTCACCAAAGGTAGGCAGGGGAAACTACGAGCAGTACTTC
>TRBD1|TRBV5-6|TRBJ1-4|once|15
CASSSTGVGNEKLFF
TGTGCCAGCAGCTCGACAGGGGTCGGGAATGAAAAACTGTTTTTT
>TRBD1|TRBV19|TRBJ2-1|-|16
CASSAWSGGSYNEQFF
TGTGCCAGTAGTGCCTGGTCAGGGGGCTCCTACAATGAGCAGTTCTTC